Listed below are T cell receptor beta chains from one sample, sequenced in a study of PD-1 blockade in classical Hodgkin lymphoma. Measured with immunoSEQ multiplex PCR; TCRdb has only the in-frame clones, and not every one. The sample holds roughly 86,000 clones, under 85% seen once. The starting material was peripheral blood mononuclear cells (PBMCs), obtained before the fourth cycle of nivolumab. The receptors here all came from a human donor with classical Hodgkin lymphoma. CDR3s include the opening cysteine and the closing phenylalanine or tryptophan. Each record gives: clone size, V gene, J gene, D gene, CDR3 DNA, CDR3 protein. The D gene is left open where the match is weak. Size is omitted from some rows. Given values are once, few, many or a class for expanded clones.

>-|TRBV28|TRBJ2-1|-
TGTGCCAGCAGTTTACGCGTTGGTGAGCAGTTCTTC
CASSLRVGEQFF
>once|TRBV19|TRBJ1-3|TRBD1
TGTGCCAGTACATCCTACACAGGGGTCGGAAACACCATATATTTT
CASTSYTGVGNTIYF
>-|TRBV7-2|TRBJ2-7|TRBD1
TGTGCCAGCAGCTCCAGACAGGGCTCCTACGAGCAGTACTTC
CASSSRQGSYEQYF
>-|TRBV7-9|TRBJ2-1|TRBD2
TGTGCCAGCAGCTTAGCGGGGAGCGGGAGCTCCTACAATGAGCAGTTCTTC
CASSLAGSGSSYNEQFF
>-|TRBV18|TRBJ1-5|-
TGTGCCAGCTCACCACCAGGGGTTCCTCAGCCCCAGCATTTT
CASSPPGVPQPQHF
>-|TRBV6-1|TRBJ2-7|-
TGTGCCAGCAGTGAATCATGGGCCTTTCCCTACGAGCAGTACTTC
CASSESWAFPYEQYF
>-|TRBV7-8|TRBJ2-5|TRBD2
TGTGCCAGCAGCTTAACAGGACTAGCGGGAGGTCGGGAGACCCAGTACTTC
CASSLTGLAGGRETQYF
>once|TRBV7-9|TRBJ2-3|-
TGTGCCAGCAGCACCTTTGGCGGAGATACGCAGTATTTT
CASSTFGGDTQYF
>-|TRBV5-1|TRBJ2-2|TRBD2
TGCGCCAGCAGCTCTAGCGGCATAGCGAACACCGGGGAGCTGTTTTTT
CASSSSGIANTGELFF
>once|TRBV11-3|TRBJ2-2|-
TGTGCCAGCAGCGTAGCTCTCGGGGAGCTGTTTTTT
CASSVALGELFF
>-|TRBV7-9|TRBJ1-4|-
TGTGCCAGCAGCTTAGACCTACCCGACGGGGGGGAAAATGAAAAACTGTTTTTT
CASSLDLPDGGENEKLFF
>-|TRBV4-2|TRBJ2-5|-
TGTGCCAGCAGCCAAGATTTATCCGGGGGGCTGGACCAAGAGACCCAGTACTTC
CASSQDLSGGLDQETQYF
>-|TRBV19|TRBJ2-6|-
TGTGCCAGTACGGGGGTTCTGCCGTCTGGGGCCAACGTCCTGACTTTC
CASTGVLPSGANVLTF
>-|TRBV6-6|TRBJ2-5|TRBD1
TGTGCCAGCGGCTTACAGGGGAGAACCCAGTACTTC
CASGLQGRTQYF
>-|TRBV7-2|TRBJ1-2|-
TGTGCCAGCAGCCAACGGCGGGGCTATGGCTACACCTTC
CASSQRRGYGYTF
>-|TRBV27|TRBJ2-2|-
TGTGCCAGCAGTTTCATCGGCACCGGGGAGCTGTTTTTT
CASSFIGTGELFF
>-|TRBV10-1|TRBJ1-1|-
TGCGCCATCTACCCTCTCGGGGGCTTTCTTTTTCAAAGGGCTTTCTTT
CAIYPLGGFLFQRAFF
>-|TRBV10-3|TRBJ2-7|-
TGTGCCATCAGGACAGTCAACAAAGGGGACGAGCAGTACTTC
CAIRTVNKGDEQYF
>-|TRBV9|TRBJ1-3|-
TGTGCCAGCAGCGCGGGACACTTCTCTGGAAACACCATATATTTT
CASSAGHFSGNTIYF
>-|TRBV6-5|TRBJ2-7|-
TGTGCCAGCAGTTATAGGGGGGCGGGTTACGAGCAGTACTTC
CASSYRGAGYEQYF
>-|TRBV6-4|TRBJ2-1|TRBD2
TGTGCCAGCAGTGCCTCCCCCGTTCTAGCGGGGCCTCACAATGAGCAGTTCTTC
CASSASPVLAGPHNEQFF
>-|TRBV5-1|TRBJ2-1|TRBD2
TGCGCCAGCAGCTTGGGACTAGCCAATGAGCAGTTCTTC
CASSLGLANEQFF
>-|TRBV27|TRBJ2-1|-
TGTGCCAGCAGTTTTTATGCAAAGTGGGGGGCTAAGAACAATGAGCAGTTCTTC
CASSFYAKWGAKNNEQFF
>-|TRBV6-4|TRBJ2-5|TRBD2
TGTGCCAGCGGCATAGGGACTAGCGGTGCTCAAGAGACCCAGTACTTC
CASGIGTSGAQETQYF
>-|TRBV6-5|TRBJ2-1|-
TGTGCCAGCAGCCACTCCACACCGCAGTTCTTC
CASSHSTPQFF
>-|TRBV6-1|TRBJ1-3|TRBD1
TGTGCCAGCAGTGAAAGAACCGGAATACAGGGGATCGGTTCCTCTGGAAACACCATATATTTT
CASSERTGIQGIGSSGNTIYF
>-|TRBV15|TRBJ1-2|-
TGTGCCACCAGCATGGACACGGGAAGATATGGCTACACCTTC
CATSMDTGRYGYTF
>-|TRBV29-1|TRBJ2-1|-
TGCAGCGTTGGTGGCAGGAGGAATAACAATGAGCAGTTCTTC
CSVGGRRNNNEQFF
>-|TRBV30|TRBJ1-4|-
TGTGCCTGGAGTAGGCTTGGGGGGGAAAAACTGTTTTTT
CAWSRLGGEKLFF
>-|TRBV2|TRBJ2-1|-
TGTGCCAGCAGGAAGGACCACTCCTTCAATGAGCAGTTCTTC
CASRKDHSFNEQFF
>once|TRBV6-6|TRBJ1-1|-
TGTGCCAGCAGTTACTCTGGGGGGCGGCTGAGGGCTGAAGCTTTCTTT
CASSYSGGRLRAEAFF
>-|TRBV11-3|TRBJ2-2|TRBD2
TGTGCCAGCAGCTCAGGCCGGGGGGGCACCGGGGAGCTGTTTTTT
CASSSGRGGTGELFF
>-|TRBV25-1|TRBJ2-3|-
TGTGCCAGCAGTGAACGGGCAGATACGCAGTATTTT
CASSERADTQYF
>few|TRBV6-5|TRBJ2-2|TRBD1
TGTGCCAGCAGTTACTCGCGGACAGGGGTCGGGGAGCTGTTTTTT
CASSYSRTGVGELFF
>-|TRBV29-1|TRBJ2-5|TRBD2
TGCAGCGTCTCCAGCGGGAGGTTTCCAGAGACCCAGTACTTC
CSVSSGRFPETQYF
>-|TRBV1|TRBJ2-7|-
TGCACCAGCAGCCGGGACAGAACCTACGAGCAGTACTTC
CTSSRDRTYEQYF
>-|TRBV10-3|TRBJ2-7|-
TGTGCCATCAAGGAGGGGGCGAGATACGAGCAGTACTTC
CAIKEGARYEQYF
>-|TRBV5-6|TRBJ2-7|TRBD2
TGTGCCAGCAGCCTCCCTGGTGGTAGCGGGAGTTCGTACGAGCAGTACTTC
CASSLPGGSGSSYEQYF
>few|TRBV23-1|TRBJ1-3|-
TGCGCCAGCAGTCAACCAACAGGATACCACTCTGGAAACACCATATATTTT
CASSQPTGYHSGNTIYF
>-|TRBV5-1|TRBJ2-1|-
TGCGCCAGCAGCCGGGGGGCGGGAGCCGGGGACAATGAGCAGTTCTTC
CASSRGAGAGDNEQFF
>-|TRBV19|TRBJ2-1|-
TGTGCCAGTACCGGTGTCGGGACGAGGGCCTACAATGAGCAGTTCTTC
CASTGVGTRAYNEQFF
>-|TRBV5-1|TRBJ1-2|-
TGCGCCAGCAGCTTACCCGATCTCTATGGCTACACCTTC
CASSLPDLYGYTF
>-|TRBV10-3|TRBJ1-2|-
TGTGCCATCAGTGAGCACCCAGAGTCCGGCTACACCTTC
CAISEHPESGYTF
>-|TRBV6-6|TRBJ2-3|TRBD2
TGTGCCAGCGCCCTTAGACTAGCGGGAGGAACAGATACGCAGTATTTT
CASALRLAGGTDTQYF
>-|TRBV5-4|TRBJ2-7|-
TGTGCCAGCAGCGCCAGGTGGCAGGGGAACTACGAGCAGTACTTC
CASSARWQGNYEQYF
>-|TRBV9|TRBJ2-7|-
TGTGCCAGCAGCCAAAAGTACAGGGACGAGCAGTACTTC
CASSQKYRDEQYF
>-|TRBV6-1|TRBJ2-7|-
TGTGCCAGCAACTTTGACCGAGCCTCCTACGAGCAGTACTTC
CASNFDRASYEQYF
>once|TRBV7-5|TRBJ1-1|-
TGTGTCAGAAGCTCGCTAGGACAGAAGCCGAACACTGAAGCTTTCTTT
CVRSSLGQKPNTEAFF
>few|TRBV5-6|TRBJ1-5|-
TGTGCCAGCAGCTTGATGCAGGGAAATCAGCCCCAGCATTTT
CASSLMQGNQPQHF
>-|TRBV5-1|TRBJ1-1|-
TGCGCCAGCAGCTTGGATGGCAGGACCAACACTGAAGCTTTCTTT
CASSLDGRTNTEAFF
>-|TRBV15|TRBJ2-3|-
TGTGCCACCAGCAGTCGGACAGCTCGCCGCACAGATACGCAGTATTTT
CATSSRTARRTDTQYF
>-|TRBV10-3|TRBJ2-3|-
TGTGCCATCAGGAGACCGGGAGCTGAGGATACGCAGTATTTT
CAIRRPGAEDTQYF
>-|TRBV5-1|TRBJ2-3|-
TGCGCCAGCAGCTCAAACCCAGGTACAGATACGCAGTATTTT
CASSSNPGTDTQYF
>-|TRBV7-7|TRBJ2-7|-
TGTGCCAGCAGCCCGGGGGTGGGGGACGTGCAGTACTTC
CASSPGVGDVQYF
>-|TRBV27|TRBJ1-3|-
TGTGCCAGCAGTCCGACGACTGGAAACACCATATATTTT
CASSPTTGNTIYF
>few|TRBV15|TRBJ2-1|-
TGTGCCACCAGCACCCGGGACTCCTGGCATGAGCAGTTCTTC
CATSTRDSWHEQFF
>-|TRBV29-1|TRBJ2-7|TRBD1
TGCAGCGCCACAGGGGTTCGAGACTACGAGCAGTACTTC
CSATGVRDYEQYF
>once|TRBV19|TRBJ2-1|TRBD2
TGTGCCAGTAGTACCCGGACTAGCGGGAGGCCTGAGCAGTTCTTC
CASSTRTSGRPEQFF
>-|TRBV9|TRBJ1-1|-
TGTGCCAGCAGCTCCGTTGGGAACACTGAAGCTTTCTTT
CASSSVGNTEAFF
>-|TRBV27|TRBJ2-1|-
TGTGCCAGCAGTTTACTCAGGGGTATGCAGTACAATGAGCAGTTCTTC
CASSLLRGMQYNEQFF